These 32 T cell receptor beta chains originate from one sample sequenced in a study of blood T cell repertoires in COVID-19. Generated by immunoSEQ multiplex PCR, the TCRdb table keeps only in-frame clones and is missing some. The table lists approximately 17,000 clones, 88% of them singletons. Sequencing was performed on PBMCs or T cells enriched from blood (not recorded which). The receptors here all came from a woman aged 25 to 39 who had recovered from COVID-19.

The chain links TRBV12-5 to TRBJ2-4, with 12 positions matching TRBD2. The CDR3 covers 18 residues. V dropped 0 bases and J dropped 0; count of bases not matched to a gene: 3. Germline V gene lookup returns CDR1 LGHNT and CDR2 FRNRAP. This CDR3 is CASGLVLAGGLAKNIQYF. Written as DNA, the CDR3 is TGTGCTAGTGGTTTGGTACTAGCGGGGGGTCTAGCCAAAAACATTCAGTACTTC.

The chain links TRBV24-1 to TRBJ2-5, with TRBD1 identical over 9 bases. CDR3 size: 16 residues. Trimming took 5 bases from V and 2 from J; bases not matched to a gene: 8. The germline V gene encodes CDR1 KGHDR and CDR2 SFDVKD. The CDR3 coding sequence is TGTGCCACCAGTGGGTGGTTTGGACAGGGGCAAGAGACCCAGTACTTC. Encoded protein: CATSGWFGQGQETQYF.

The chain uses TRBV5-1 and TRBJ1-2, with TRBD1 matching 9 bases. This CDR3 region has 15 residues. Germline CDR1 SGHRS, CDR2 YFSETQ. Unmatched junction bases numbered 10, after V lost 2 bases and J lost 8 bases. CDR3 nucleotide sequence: TGCGCCAGCAGCTTTGGACAGGGGTCGGCATGGGGCTACACCTTC. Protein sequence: CASSFGQGSAWGYTF.

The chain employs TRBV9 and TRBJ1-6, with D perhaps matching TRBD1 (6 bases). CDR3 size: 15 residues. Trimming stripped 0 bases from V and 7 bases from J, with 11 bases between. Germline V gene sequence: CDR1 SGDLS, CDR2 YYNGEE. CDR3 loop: CASSVEGVLNSPLHF. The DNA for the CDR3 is TGTGCCAGCAGCGTAGAGGGGGTTCTCAATTCACCCCTCCACTTT.

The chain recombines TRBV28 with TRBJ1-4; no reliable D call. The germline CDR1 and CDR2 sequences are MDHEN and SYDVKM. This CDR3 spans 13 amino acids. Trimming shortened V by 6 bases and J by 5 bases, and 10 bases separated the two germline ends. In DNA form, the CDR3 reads TGTGCCAGCAGAGGCGGGCGAAATGAAAAACTGTTTTTT. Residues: CASRGGRNEKLFF.

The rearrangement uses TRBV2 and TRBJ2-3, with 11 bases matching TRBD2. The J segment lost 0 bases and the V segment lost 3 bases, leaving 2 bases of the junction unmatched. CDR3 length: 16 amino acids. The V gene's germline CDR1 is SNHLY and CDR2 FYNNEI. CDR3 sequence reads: CASSDSGGASTDTQYF. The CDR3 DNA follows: TGTGCCAGCAGTGATAGCGGGGGGGCTAGCACAGATACGCAGTATTTT.

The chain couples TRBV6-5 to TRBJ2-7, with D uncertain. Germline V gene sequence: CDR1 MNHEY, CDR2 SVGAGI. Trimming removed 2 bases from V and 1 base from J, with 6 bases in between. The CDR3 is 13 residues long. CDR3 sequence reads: CASSYGQSYEQYF. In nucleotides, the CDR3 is TGTGCCAGCAGTTACGGCCAGTCCTACGAGCAGTACTTC.

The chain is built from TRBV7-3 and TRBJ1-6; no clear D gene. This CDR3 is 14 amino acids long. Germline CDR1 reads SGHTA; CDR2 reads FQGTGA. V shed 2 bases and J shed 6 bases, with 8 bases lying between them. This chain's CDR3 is CASSLGTVNSPLHF. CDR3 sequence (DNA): TGTGCCAGCAGCTTAGGTACAGTTAATTCACCCCTCCACTTT.

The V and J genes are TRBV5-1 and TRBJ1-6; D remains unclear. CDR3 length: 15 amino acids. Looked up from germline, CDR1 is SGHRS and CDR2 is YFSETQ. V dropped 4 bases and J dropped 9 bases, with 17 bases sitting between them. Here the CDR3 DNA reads TGCGCCAGCAGCCCCTTGGGAGGGTGGGGTTCACCCCTCCACTTT. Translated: CASSPLGGWGSPLHF.

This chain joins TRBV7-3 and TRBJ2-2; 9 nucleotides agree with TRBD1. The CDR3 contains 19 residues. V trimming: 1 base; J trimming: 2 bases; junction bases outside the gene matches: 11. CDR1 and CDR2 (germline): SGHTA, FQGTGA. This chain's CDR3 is CASSLIRASTGGNTGELFF. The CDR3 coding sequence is TGTGCCAGCAGCTTAATTCGGGCTTCGACAGGGGGTAACACCGGGGAGCTGTTTTTT.

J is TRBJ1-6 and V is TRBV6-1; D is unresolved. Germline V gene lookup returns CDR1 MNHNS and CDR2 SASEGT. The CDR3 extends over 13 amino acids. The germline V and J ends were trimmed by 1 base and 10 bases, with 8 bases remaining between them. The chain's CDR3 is CASSEGWLSPLHF. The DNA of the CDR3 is TGTGCCAGCAGTGAAGGATGGCTGTCACCCCTCCACTTT.

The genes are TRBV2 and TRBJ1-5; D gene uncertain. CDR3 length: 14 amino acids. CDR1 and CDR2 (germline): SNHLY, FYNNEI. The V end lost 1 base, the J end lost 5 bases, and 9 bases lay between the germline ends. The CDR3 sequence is CASSEEKNYQPQHF. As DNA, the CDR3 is TGTGCCAGCAGTGAAGAAAAGAACTATCAGCCCCAGCATTTT.

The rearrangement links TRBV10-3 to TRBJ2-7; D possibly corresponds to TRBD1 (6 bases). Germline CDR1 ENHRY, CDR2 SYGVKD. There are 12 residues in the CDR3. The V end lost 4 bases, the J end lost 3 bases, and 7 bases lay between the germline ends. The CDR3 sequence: CAISGGHYEQYF. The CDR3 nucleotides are TGTGCCATCAGTGGGGGACACTACGAGCAGTACTTC.

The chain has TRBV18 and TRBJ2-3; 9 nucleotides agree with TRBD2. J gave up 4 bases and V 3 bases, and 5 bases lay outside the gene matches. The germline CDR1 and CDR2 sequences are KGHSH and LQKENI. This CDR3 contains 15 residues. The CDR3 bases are TGTGCCAGCTCACCCAGGGCGGGGGGGCCAGATACGCAGTATTTT. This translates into CASSPRAGGPDTQYF.

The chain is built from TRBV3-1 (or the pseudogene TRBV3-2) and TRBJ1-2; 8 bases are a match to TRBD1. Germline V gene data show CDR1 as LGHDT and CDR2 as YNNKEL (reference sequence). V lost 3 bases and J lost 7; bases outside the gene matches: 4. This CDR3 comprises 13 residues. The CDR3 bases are TGTGCCAGCAGCCATTCAGGGGGCGGTGGCTACACCTTC. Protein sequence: CASSHSGGGGYTF.

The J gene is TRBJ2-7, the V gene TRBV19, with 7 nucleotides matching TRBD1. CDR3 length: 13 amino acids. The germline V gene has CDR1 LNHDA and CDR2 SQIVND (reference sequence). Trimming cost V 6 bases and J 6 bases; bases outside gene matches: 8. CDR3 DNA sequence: TGTGCCAGTAGGAACGACAGGGTCAGCGAGCAGTACTTC. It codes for CASRNDRVSEQYF.

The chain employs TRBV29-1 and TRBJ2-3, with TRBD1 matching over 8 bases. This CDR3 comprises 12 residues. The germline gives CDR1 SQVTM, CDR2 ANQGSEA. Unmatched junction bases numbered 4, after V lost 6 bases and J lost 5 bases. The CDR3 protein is CSVVRGRDTQYF. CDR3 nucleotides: TGCAGCGTCGTCAGGGGGCGAGATACGCAGTATTTT.

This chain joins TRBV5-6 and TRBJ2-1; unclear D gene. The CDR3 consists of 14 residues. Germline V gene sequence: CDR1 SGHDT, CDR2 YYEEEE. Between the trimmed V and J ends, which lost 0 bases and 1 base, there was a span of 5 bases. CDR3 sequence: CASSLGSSYNEQFF. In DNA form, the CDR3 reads TGTGCCAGCAGCTTGGGCAGTTCCTACAATGAGCAGTTCTTC.

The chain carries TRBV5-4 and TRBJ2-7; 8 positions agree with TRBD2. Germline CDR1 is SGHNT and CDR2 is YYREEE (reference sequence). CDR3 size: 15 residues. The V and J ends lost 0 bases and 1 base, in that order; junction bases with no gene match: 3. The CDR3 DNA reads TGTGCCAGCAGCTTGGTCGGGGGGGGATCCTACGAGCAGTACTTC. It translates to CASSLVGGGSYEQYF.

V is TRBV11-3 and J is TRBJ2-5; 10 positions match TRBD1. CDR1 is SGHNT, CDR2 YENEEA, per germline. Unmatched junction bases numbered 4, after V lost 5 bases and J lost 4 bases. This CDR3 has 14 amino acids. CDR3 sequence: CASSDRGRGETQYF. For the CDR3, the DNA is TGTGCCAGCAGCGACAGGGGGCGAGGAGAGACCCAGTACTTC. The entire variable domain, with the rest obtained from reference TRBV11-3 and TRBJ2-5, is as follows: EAGVVQSPRYKIIEKKQPVAFWCNPISGHNTLYWYLQNLGQGPELLIRYENEEAVDDSQLPKDRFSAERLKGVDSTLKIQPAELGDSAVYLCASSDRGRGETQYFGPGTRLLVL.

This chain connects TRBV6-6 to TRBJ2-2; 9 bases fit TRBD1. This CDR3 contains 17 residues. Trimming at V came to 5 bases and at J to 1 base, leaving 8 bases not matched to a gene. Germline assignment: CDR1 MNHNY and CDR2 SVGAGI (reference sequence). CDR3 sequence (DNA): TGTGCCAGCAGTCGCAAGACGGGACAGGGGAACACCGGGGAGCTGTTTTTT. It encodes CASSRKTGQGNTGELFF.

CDR3 sequence reads: CASADRGRPGELFF. The CDR3 coding sequence is TGTGCCAGCGCTGACAGGGGGCGCCCCGGGGAGCTGTTTTTT. The V and J genes are TRBV6-4 and TRBJ2-2, with 10 bases aligning to TRBD1. CDR1 is MRHNA and CDR2 is SNTAGT in the germline V gene. CDR3 length: 14 residues. V lost 8 bases to trimming and J lost 6 bases; unmatched junction nucleotides: 6.

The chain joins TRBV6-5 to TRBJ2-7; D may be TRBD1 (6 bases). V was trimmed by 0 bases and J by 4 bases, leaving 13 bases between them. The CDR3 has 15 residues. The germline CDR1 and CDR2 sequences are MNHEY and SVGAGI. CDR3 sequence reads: CASSYSRGSPYEQYF. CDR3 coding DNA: TGTGCCAGCAGTTACTCGAGGGGGAGTCCGTACGAGCAGTACTTC.

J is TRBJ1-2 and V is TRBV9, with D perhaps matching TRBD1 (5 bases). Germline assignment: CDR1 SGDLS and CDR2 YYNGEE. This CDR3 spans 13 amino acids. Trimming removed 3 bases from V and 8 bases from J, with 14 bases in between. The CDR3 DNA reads TGTGCCAGCAGCGCCAGGGTTGCTGAGGGCTACACCTTC. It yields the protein CASSARVAEGYTF.

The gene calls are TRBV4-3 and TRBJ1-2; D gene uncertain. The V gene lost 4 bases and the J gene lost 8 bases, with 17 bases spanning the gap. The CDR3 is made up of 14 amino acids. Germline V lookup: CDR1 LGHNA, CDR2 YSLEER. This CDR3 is CASSPPGPRKGYTF. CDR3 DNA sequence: TGCGCCAGCAGCCCACCCGGTCCTCGTAAGGGCTACACCTTC.

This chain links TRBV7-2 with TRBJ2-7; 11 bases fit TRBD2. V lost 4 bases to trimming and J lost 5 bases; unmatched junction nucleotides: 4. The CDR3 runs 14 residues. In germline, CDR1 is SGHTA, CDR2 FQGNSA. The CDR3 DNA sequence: TGTGCCAGCAGCTATAGCGGGGGGGCCAACGAGCAGTACTTC. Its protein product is CASSYSGGANEQYF.

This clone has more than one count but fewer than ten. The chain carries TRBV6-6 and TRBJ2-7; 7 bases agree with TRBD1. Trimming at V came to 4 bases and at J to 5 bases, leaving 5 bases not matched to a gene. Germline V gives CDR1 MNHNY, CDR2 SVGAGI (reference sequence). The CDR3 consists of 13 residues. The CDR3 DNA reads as TGTGCCAGCAGTTCCCCGGACAGGCACGAGCAGTACTTC. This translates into CASSSPDRHEQYF.

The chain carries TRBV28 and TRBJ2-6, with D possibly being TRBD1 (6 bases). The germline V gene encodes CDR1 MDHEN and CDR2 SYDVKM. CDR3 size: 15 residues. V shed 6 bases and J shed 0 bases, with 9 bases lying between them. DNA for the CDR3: TGTGCCAGCAGACCACAGGGCTCTGGGGCCAACGTCCTGACTTTC. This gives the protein CASRPQGSGANVLTF.

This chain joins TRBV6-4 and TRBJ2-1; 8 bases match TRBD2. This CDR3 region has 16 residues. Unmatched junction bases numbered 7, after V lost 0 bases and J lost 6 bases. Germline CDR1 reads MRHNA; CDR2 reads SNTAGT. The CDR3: CASSDSETSVSNEQFF. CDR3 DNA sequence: TGTGCCAGCAGTGACTCAGAGACTAGCGTGAGCAATGAGCAGTTCTTC.

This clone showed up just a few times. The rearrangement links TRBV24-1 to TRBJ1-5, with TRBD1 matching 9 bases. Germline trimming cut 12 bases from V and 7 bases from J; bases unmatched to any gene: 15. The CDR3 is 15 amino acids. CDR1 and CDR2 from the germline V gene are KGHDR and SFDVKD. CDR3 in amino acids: CAGNTGGRGRQPQHF. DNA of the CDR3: TGTGCCGGGAATACAGGGGGCCGGGGCCGACAGCCCCAGCATTTT.

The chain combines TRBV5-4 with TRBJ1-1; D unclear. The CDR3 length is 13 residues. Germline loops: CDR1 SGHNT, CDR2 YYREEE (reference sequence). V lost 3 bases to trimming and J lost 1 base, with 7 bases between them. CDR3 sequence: CASSSPQNTEAFF. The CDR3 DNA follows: TGTGCCAGCAGCTCCCCCCAGAACACTGAAGCTTTCTTT.

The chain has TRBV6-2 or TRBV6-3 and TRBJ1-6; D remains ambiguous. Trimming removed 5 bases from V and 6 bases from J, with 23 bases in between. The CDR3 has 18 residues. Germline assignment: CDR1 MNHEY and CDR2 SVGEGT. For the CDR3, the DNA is TGTGCCAGCAGTCCACAAGAACCGAGGTTAGGATTTAATTCACCCCTCCACTTT. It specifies CASSPQEPRLGFNSPLHF.